This T cell receptor (beta chain) appears in the sequencing data of a study of blood T cell repertoires in COVID-19. Background on the study: Material from acute and convalescent COVID-19 was sourced from the United States, Italy and Spain. PBMCs, B-cell-depleted T cells, or T cells provided the cDNA or gDNA that made up the material.

Source study methods: Reference gene primers were amplified, and this amplification served to estimate nucleated cell counts. This table comes from immunoSEQ multiplex PCR, and its TCRdb copy is limited to in-frame clones, with some not included. D and trimming come from the DNA, and the V and J calls and clone size come from that table. The sample holds some 350,000 clones, about four fifths seen once. CDR1 is SGHVS, CDR2 FNYEAQ, per germline. V gave up 5 bases and J gave up 6 bases, with 17 bases separating them. This CDR3 comprises 14 residues. The material sequenced was peripheral blood. The chain is built from TRBV7-6 and TRBJ2-7; D perhaps matches TRBD1 (5 bases). The receptor was isolated from a man aged 25 to 45 with active or convalescent COVID-19. The CDR3 DNA follows: TGTGCCAGCAGCCCTACAAACAGGCGCCCCGAGCAGTACTTC. Translation gives CASSPTNRRPEQYF.